This T cell receptor beta chain was sequenced for a study of OX40 agonist ivuxolimab in advanced cancers. General study results and limits: At 0.1 to 3.0 mg/kg, CD4+ and CD8+ blood T cells expanded clonally by week 6.

Sequencing used immunoSEQ multiplex PCR; TCRdb keeps in-frame clones, though not all of them. Seen here are approximately 82,000 clones, about 93% observed once, and the top ten hold about a fifth. Points on this clone: No antigen is known for it.

The material was CD4+ or CD8+ T cells sorted from blood, obtained in a trial of the OX40 agonist ivuxolimab. The sequence derives from an adult with an advanced solid tumor such as melanoma, head and neck, liver or kidney cancer.

The chain's CDR3 is CASSVGDSYEQYF. In nucleotides, the CDR3 is TGTGCCAGCAGCGTAGGTGACAGCTACGAGCAGTACTTC. The V gene is TRBV9, the J gene TRBJ2-7; D may be TRBD1 (5 bases). V was shortened by 0 bases and J by 3 bases, with 7 bases between the two germline ends. The CDR3 is 13 amino acids. Germline loops: CDR1 SGDLS, CDR2 YYNGEE.